What follows are 32 T cell receptor beta chains derived from one specimen sequenced in a study of beta chain features in type 1 diabetes. The authors reverse transcribed all of the isolated RNA, so sequencing captured expressed TCRB transcripts. Some clones are missing from TCRdb's copy, which holds only in-frame ones; the method was immunoSEQ multiplex PCR. The sample shows 450,000 to 550,000 clones, 30% of them seen only once. The sequencing input was naive CD4+ T cells from blood. These receptors originate from a man younger than 30 in good health.

This clone was seen a few times. The CDR3 coding sequence is TGTGCCAGCACCTCTACCACAGGGATCGTTGAAAAACTGTTTTTT. This translates into CASTSTTGIVEKLFF. This chain links TRBV7-9 with TRBJ1-4, with D perhaps matching TRBD1 (6 bases). V gave up 7 bases and J gave up 7 bases, with 19 bases separating them. CDR3 length: 15 amino acids. From germline, CDR1 is SEHNR and CDR2 FQNEAQ (reference sequence). The variable domain in full, with the rest retrieved from reference TRBV7-9 and TRBJ1-4, is DTGVSQNPRHKITKRGQNVTFRCDPISEHNRLYWYRQTLGQGPEFLTYFQNEAQLEKSRLLSDRFSAERPKGSFSTLEIQRTEQGDSAMYLCASTSTTGIVEKLFFGSGTQLSVL.

The table lists this clone with a few counts. The chain employs TRBV10-3 and TRBJ2-3; D possibly corresponds to TRBD1 (6 bases). V lost 10 bases and J lost 4, with 15 bases in between. Germline V gene data show CDR1 as ENHRY and CDR2 as SYGVKD. The CDR3 runs 13 residues. DNA of the CDR3: TGTGCCACCGGCGAACAGGGAGCAGATACGCAGTATTTT. Its translation: CATGEQGADTQYF.

The chain recombines TRBV7-9 with TRBJ2-5, with 7 bases identical to TRBD2. Germline loops: CDR1 SEHNR, CDR2 FQNEAQ (reference sequence). CDR3 length: 16 amino acids. After removal of 1 base from V and 2 bases from J, the junction contained 7 bases not matched to a gene. The CDR3 sequence: CASSLEPAGWQETQYF. DNA for the CDR3: TGTGCCAGCAGCTTAGAGCCAGCGGGGTGGCAAGAGACCCAGTACTTC.

CDR3 residues: CAWSVWGAVYEQYF. CDR3 coding DNA: TGTGCCTGGAGTGTATGGGGCGCCGTCTACGAGCAGTACTTC. V gene TRBV30 combines with J gene TRBJ2-7; tentative D call: TRBD1 (5 bases). The CDR3 length is 14 residues. V was clipped by 0 bases and J by 3 bases, with 12 bases between them. The germline V gene encodes CDR1 GTSNPN and CDR2 SVGIG (reference sequence).

This rearrangement joins TRBV30 to TRBJ2-1; 7 nucleotides line up with TRBD1. This CDR3 comprises 12 residues. V dropped 4 bases and J dropped 5; count of bases not matched to a gene: 2. The germline CDR1 and CDR2 sequences are GTSNPN and SVGIG (reference sequence). The CDR3 nucleotides read TGTGCCTGGACTGACAGGGACAATGAGCAGTTCTTC. It yields the protein CAWTDRDNEQFF.

The CDR3 nucleotides read TGTGCCAGCTCACGGGCCAGCGGGAGTCCCTACGAGCAGTACTTC. It yields the protein CASSRASGSPYEQYF. The rearrangement uses TRBV18 and TRBJ2-7; 8 nucleotides agree with TRBD2. V gave up 4 bases and J gave up 2 bases; unmatched junction bases: 7. CDR3 length: 15 residues. Germline lookup yields CDR1 KGHSH and CDR2 LQKENI.

The chain recombines TRBV6-1 with TRBJ2-3; possibly TRBD2 for D (5 bases). Germline V gene lookup returns CDR1 MNHNS and CDR2 SASEGT. The CDR3 spans 13 residues. V lost 10 bases and J 1 base, leaving 12 bases between the germline ends. Written as DNA, the CDR3 is TGTGCCAACCTAGCTCCCGGCACAGATACGCAGTATTTT. The encoded protein is CANLAPGTDTQYF.

In its sample, this clone was seen a few times. The chain uses TRBV30 and TRBJ2-7; TRBD2 might be the D (6 bases). CDR1 and CDR2 (germline): GTSNPN, SVGIG (reference sequence). The CDR3 is made up of 14 amino acids. V lost 2 bases and J lost 4, with 15 bases in between. The CDR3 coding sequence is TGTGCCTGGAGTATGGACTACGGGGAGTACGAGCAGTACTTC. As protein: CAWSMDYGEYEQYF.

This clone showed up just a few times. The genes are TRBV30 and TRBJ1-3; D is undetermined. The CDR3 sequence is 13 residues long. Trimming stripped 2 bases from V and 4 bases from J, with 9 bases between. Germline V lookup: CDR1 GTSNPN, CDR2 SVGIG (reference sequence). The chain's CDR3 is CAWSTSTGNTIYF. In nucleotides, the CDR3 is TGTGCCTGGAGTACCTCTACCGGAAACACCATATATTTT.

The rearrangement links TRBV14 to TRBJ2-1; D gene ambiguous. V lost 0 bases and J lost 15, with 12 bases in between. CDR1 and CDR2 (germline): SGHDN, FVKESK. The CDR3 length is 12 residues. The CDR3 bases are TGTGCCAGCAGCCAAGATCTGGGAATCTCGTTCTTC. It codes for CASSQDLGISFF.

This clone has just a few counts. The junction differs from germline at one of its ends, possibly a read error. CDR3 sequence (DNA): TGCGCCAGCAGCTCGGGACTAGCGGGATTTTTAAGCCCGCTCTTC. Translating gives CASSSGLAGFLSPLF. The V call is TRBV5-1, the J call TRBJ2-1, with 13 nucleotides matching TRBD2. CDR1 is SGHRS, CDR2 YFSETQ, per germline. CDR3 size: 15 residues.

The V call is TRBV5-6, the J call TRBJ2-1; the D gene is possibly TRBD2 (5 bases). Looked up from germline, CDR1 is SGHDT and CDR2 is YYEEEE. This CDR3 has 14 residues. Deletions cut 0 bases from V and 1 base from J, with 5 bases between. In nucleotides, the CDR3 is TGTGCCAGCAGCTTGGCGGGGTCCTACAATGAGCAGTTCTTC. It yields the protein CASSLAGSYNEQFF. The variable domain in full, with the rest retrieved from reference TRBV5-6 and TRBJ2-1, is DAGVTQSPTHLIKTRGQQVTLRCSPKSGHDTVSWYQQALGQGPQFIFQYYEEEERQRGNFPDRFSGHQFPNYSSELNVNALLLGDSALYLCASSLAGSYNEQFFGPGTRLTVL.

The chain links TRBV5-1 to TRBJ2-3; D is unresolved. The CDR3 is 12 amino acids. Germline V lookup: CDR1 SGHRS, CDR2 YFSETQ. The V end lost 4 bases, the J end lost 6 bases, and 9 bases lay between the germline ends. CDR3 nucleotide sequence: TGCGCCAGCAGCACTGGTCCGGATACGCAGTATTTT. Translated, it gives CASSTGPDTQYF. The complete variable domain, with remaining parts taken from reference TRBV5-1 and TRBJ2-3, reads KAGVTQTPRYLIKTRGQQVTLSCSPISGHRSVSWYQQTPGQGLQFLFEYFSETQRNKGNFPGRFSGRQFSNSRSEMNVSTLELGDSALYLCASSTGPDTQYFGPGTRLTVL.

V gene TRBV4-2 combines with J gene TRBJ2-3; TRBD2 agrees at 7 bases. The CDR3 sequence is 17 residues long. The germline gives CDR1 LGHNA, CDR2 YNFKEQ. J was trimmed by 0 bases and V by 1 base; bases with no gene match: 7. The CDR3 sequence is CASSQAASGASTDTQYF. The CDR3 bases are TGTGCCAGCAGCCAAGCGGCTAGCGGCGCTAGCACAGATACGCAGTATTTT.

V gene TRBV5-1 combines with J gene TRBJ2-1; 10 bases fit TRBD2. The CDR3 is 17 amino acids. V dropped 0 bases and J dropped 5; count of bases not matched to a gene: 8. The germline gives CDR1 SGHRS, CDR2 YFSETQ. CDR3 in amino acids: CASSLGVAGGHNNEQFF. DNA for the CDR3: TGCGCCAGCAGCTTGGGAGTAGCGGGAGGCCACAACAATGAGCAGTTCTTC.

The rearrangement links TRBV30 to TRBJ2-5, with D maybe TRBD2 (5 bases). Germline V CDR1 and CDR2: GTSNPN, SVGIG (reference sequence). Deletions cut 4 bases from V and 5 bases from J, with 11 bases between. CDR3 length: 12 residues. The CDR3 reads CAWNGVSETQYF. CDR3 nucleotide sequence: TGTGCCTGGAACGGGGTTTCCGAGACCCAGTACTTC.

This chain joins TRBV10-3 and TRBJ2-7; 7 nucleotides agree with TRBD1. Germline V gives CDR1 ENHRY, CDR2 SYGVKD. There are 15 residues in the CDR3. V shed 6 bases, J shed 6 bases, and the junction held 14 bases outside the gene matches. CDR3 protein: CAISKSGTEPSEQYF. CDR3 DNA sequence: TGTGCCATCAGCAAGTCCGGGACAGAACCCTCCGAGCAGTACTTC.

The sample holds a few counts of this clone. V is TRBV2 and J is TRBJ2-1; 8 positions match TRBD2. V trimming: 9 bases; J trimming: 7 bases; junction bases outside the gene matches: 11. The CDR3 is 14 amino acids. Germline lookup yields CDR1 SNHLY and CDR2 FYNNEI. In DNA, the CDR3 is TGTGCCAGGGAGCGGGAGAGGGACCTTAATGAGCAGTTCTTC. It yields the protein CARERERDLNEQFF.

This clone was detected only a few times. V is TRBV2 and J is TRBJ1-5, with D unresolved. Trimming pared 3 bases from V and 7 bases from J, leaving 7 bases between. This CDR3 spans 12 amino acids. In germline, CDR1 is SNHLY, CDR2 FYNNEI. The CDR3 here is CASSDPGQPQHF. Written as DNA, the CDR3 is TGTGCCAGCAGTGACCCGGGGCAGCCCCAGCATTTT.

This clone was found a few times. The chain employs TRBV10-3 and TRBJ2-3; the D gene is possibly TRBD2 (6 bases). The germline gives CDR1 ENHRY, CDR2 SYGVKD. The CDR3 runs 17 residues. Trimming cost V 3 bases and J 4 bases, with 20 bases left between them. The CDR3 DNA sequence: TGTGCCATCAGTGATAAGCGGCCGGGGGATTGGTCAGATACGCAGTATTTT. Its translation is CAISDKRPGDWSDTQYF.

This sequence joins TRBV29-1 and TRBJ1-2; D is uncertain. V was shortened by 6 bases and J by 2 bases, with 13 bases between the two germline ends. Germline CDR1 reads SQVTM; CDR2 reads ANQGSEA. The length of the CDR3 is 13 residues. The CDR3 here is CSVGRLLNYGYTF. The CDR3 DNA sequence: TGCAGCGTGGGCAGGCTCTTGAACTATGGCTACACCTTC.

This clone was found a few times. The rearrangement uses TRBV4-1 and TRBJ1-5; maybe TRBD1 (5 bases). There are 18 residues in the CDR3. Germline V gene lookup returns CDR1 MGHRA and CDR2 YSYEKL. Trimming took 0 bases from V and 0 from J, leaving 15 bases between them. The CDR3 spells CASSQDSGKSSSNQPQHF. The DNA of the CDR3 is TGCGCCAGCAGCCAAGATTCAGGGAAGTCCTCTAGCAATCAGCCCCAGCATTTT.

This chain uses TRBV4-2 with TRBJ2-1; 10 positions match TRBD2. Germline trimming cut 4 bases from V and 5 bases from J; bases unmatched to any gene: 8. The CDR3 length is 16 residues. In germline, CDR1 is LGHNA, CDR2 YNFKEQ. This chain's CDR3 is CASSRETSGNNNEQFF. The CDR3 coding sequence is TGTGCCAGCAGCCGCGAAACTAGCGGGAATAACAATGAGCAGTTCTTC.

This clone was counted between two and nine times. This chain connects TRBV7-2 to TRBJ1-3; D unclear. The germline V and J ends were trimmed by 1 base and 4 bases, with 8 bases remaining between them. Germline lookup yields CDR1 SGHTA and CDR2 FQGNSA. The CDR3 spans 14 residues. In nucleotides, the CDR3 is TGTGCCAGCAGCTTAGTCCACTCAGGAAACACCATATATTTT. Translation: CASSLVHSGNTIYF.

This clone was seen a few times. Other nucleotide sequences in the sample specify the same CDR3. The chain couples TRBV30 to TRBJ1-5; D gene unclear. The CDR3 has 12 amino acids. Germline-derived CDR1 and CDR2 are GTSNPN and SVGIG (reference sequence). The V end was cut by 4 bases, the J end by 2 bases, with 6 bases between. In nucleotides, the CDR3 is TGTGCCTGGAACTCTGGCAATCAGCCCCAGCATTTT. This encodes CAWNSGNQPQHF.

This rearrangement joins TRBV15 to TRBJ2-2, with 7 positions matching TRBD2. V dropped 8 bases and J dropped 3; count of bases not matched to a gene: 9. CDR1 and CDR2 from the germline V gene are LNHNV and YYDKDF (reference sequence). There are 15 residues in the CDR3. CDR3 loop: CATGSASGDTGELFF. CDR3 nucleotide sequence: TGTGCCACCGGCTCGGCTAGCGGAGACACCGGGGAGCTGTTTTTT.

This clone was seen a few times. V and J are TRBV7-3 and TRBJ2-4; maybe TRBD2 (5 bases). This CDR3 contains 15 residues. Trimming shortened V by 2 bases and J by 0 bases, and 8 bases separated the two germline ends. The germline V gene has CDR1 SGHTA and CDR2 FQGTGA. CDR3 residues: CASSLGGLAKNIQYF. CDR3 DNA sequence: TGTGCCAGCAGCTTAGGCGGGCTAGCCAAAAACATTCAGTACTTC.

This clone occurred a few times. The chain links TRBV25-1 to TRBJ2-1, with D perhaps TRBD2 (6 bases). Germline V gene sequence: CDR1 MGHDK, CDR2 SYGVNS. The CDR3 loop spans 14 amino acids. V was shortened by 4 bases and J by 1 base, with 8 bases between the two germline ends. CDR3 residues: CASSGRESYNEQFF. The DNA of the CDR3 is TGTGCCAGCAGTGGGCGGGAATCCTACAATGAGCAGTTCTTC.

This chain joins TRBV29-1 and TRBJ2-1; perhaps TRBD2 as D (6 bases). CDR3 length equals 12 residues. CDR1 and CDR2 (germline): SQVTM, ANQGSEA. The V gene lost 3 bases and the J gene lost 7 bases, with 10 bases spanning the gap. The CDR3: CSVEDYRNEQFF. Written as DNA, the CDR3 is TGCAGCGTTGAGGACTACCGTAATGAGCAGTTCTTC.

This chain connects TRBV5-4 to TRBJ2-7, with no clear D. CDR3 length: 14 residues. The V gene's germline CDR1 is SGHNT and CDR2 YYREEE (reference sequence). Trimming removed 4 bases from V and 3 bases from J, with 14 bases in between. The CDR3 nucleotides are TGTGCCAGCAGCCTGGAGCGTACTAACTACGAGCAGTACTTC. This sequence encodes CASSLERTNYEQYF. Variable domain in full (rest from reference TRBV5-4 and TRBJ2-7): ETGVTQSPTHLIKTRGQQVTLRCSSQSGHNTVSWYQQALGQGPQFIFQYYREEENGRGNFPPRFSGLQFPNYSSELNVNALELDDSALYLCASSLERTNYEQYFGPGTRLTVT.

This clone was detected a few times. The chain joins TRBV27 to TRBJ2-1, with 10 bases matching TRBD2. In germline, CDR1 is MNHEY, CDR2 SMNVEV (reference sequence). V shed 5 bases, J shed 8 bases, and the junction held 18 bases outside the gene matches. This CDR3 spans 18 amino acids. CDR3 sequence (DNA): TGTGCCAGCAGTCCTAGGCGGCAAGCGGGAGGGCCACGGGATGAGCAGTTCTTC. Its translation is CASSPRRQAGGPRDEQFF.

A few counts support this clone. The gene calls are TRBV7-9 and TRBJ2-6; 9 bases are a match to TRBD1. This CDR3 region has 18 residues. Losses at the gene ends were 5 bases for V and 2 bases for J; bases not matched to a gene: 10. The germline CDR1 and CDR2 sequences are SEHNR and FQNEAQ (reference sequence). DNA of the CDR3: TGTGCCAGCAGCCTATTTCACGGGACAGGGACTGGGGCCAACGTCCTGACTTTC. Translated: CASSLFHGTGTGANVLTF. Looking up the rest from reference TRBV7-9 and TRBJ2-6 gives the full variable domain: DTGVSQNPRHKITKRGQNVTFRCDPISEHNRLYWYRQTLGQGPEFLTYFQNEAQLEKSRLLSDRFSAERPKGSFSTLEIQRTEQGDSAMYLCASSLFHGTGTGANVLTFGAGSRLTVL.